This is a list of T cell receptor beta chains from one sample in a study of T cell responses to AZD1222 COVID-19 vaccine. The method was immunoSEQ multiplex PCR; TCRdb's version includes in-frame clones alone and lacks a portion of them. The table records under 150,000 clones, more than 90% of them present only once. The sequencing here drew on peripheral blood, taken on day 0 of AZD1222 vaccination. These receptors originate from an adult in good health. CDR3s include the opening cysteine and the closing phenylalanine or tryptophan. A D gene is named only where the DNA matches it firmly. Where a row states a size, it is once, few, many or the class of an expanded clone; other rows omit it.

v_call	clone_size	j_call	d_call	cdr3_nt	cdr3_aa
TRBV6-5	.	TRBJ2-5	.	TGTGCCAGCAGTTACGATAGCGTGTTGTACCAAGAGACCCAGTACTTC	CASSYDSVLYQETQYF
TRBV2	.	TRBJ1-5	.	TGTGCCAGCACTACGTTCCCCAATCAGCCCCAGCATTTT	CASTTFPNQPQHF
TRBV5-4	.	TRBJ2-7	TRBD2	TGTGCCAGCAGTTACCTAGCGGGAGAAGCCTACGAGCAGTACTTC	CASSYLAGEAYEQYF
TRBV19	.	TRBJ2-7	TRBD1	TGTGCCAGTAGTATCGGACAGGGAGACGAGCAGTACTTC	CASSIGQGDEQYF
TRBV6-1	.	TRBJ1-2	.	TGTGCCAGCAGTGAAAGTCAGGGCTGGGGCTACACCTTC	CASSESQGWGYTF
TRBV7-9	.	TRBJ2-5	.	TGTGCCAGCAGCTTAGTTGGGGATGCCGTAATAGAGACCCAGTACTTC	CASSLVGDAVIETQYF
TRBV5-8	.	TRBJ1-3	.	TGTGCCAGCAACGTGAGGGCCTCGATCTCTGGAAACACCATATATTTT	CASNVRASISGNTIYF
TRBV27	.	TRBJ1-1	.	TGTGCCAGCAGTTTAAGTCGGGGGTACACTGAAGCTTTCTTT	CASSLSRGYTEAFF
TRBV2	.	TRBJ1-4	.	TGTGCCAGCAGTCTCGCGGGGGCAACTAATGAAAAACTGTTTTTT	CASSLAGATNEKLFF
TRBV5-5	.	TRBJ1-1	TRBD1	TGTGCCAGCAGCTTGACAGGGGCCCCAAACACTGAAGCTTTCTTT	CASSLTGAPNTEAFF
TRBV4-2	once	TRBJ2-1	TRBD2	TGTGCCAGCAGCCAAGGGACTAGCGGGAGGTACAATGAGCAGTTCTTC	CASSQGTSGRYNEQFF
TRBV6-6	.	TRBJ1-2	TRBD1	TGTGCCAGCATTGGGACAGGGGAAAATGGCTACACCTTC	CASIGTGENGYTF
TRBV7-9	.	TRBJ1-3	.	TGTGCCAGCAGCTTACTTAACCTCCTGAACACCATATATTTT	CASSLLNLLNTIYF
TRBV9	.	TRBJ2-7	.	TGTGCCAGCAGCCCAGGACCCAGGGGAGTGTACGAGCAGTACTTC	CASSPGPRGVYEQYF
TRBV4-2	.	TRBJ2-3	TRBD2	TGTGCCAGCAGCCAAGGGGGGACTAGCGGGATGGGCACAGATACGCAGTATTTT	CASSQGGTSGMGTDTQYF
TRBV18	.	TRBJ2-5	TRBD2	TGTGCCAGCTCCGTCCTTACTAGCGGGAGATCTCGGGAGACCCAGTACTTC	CASSVLTSGRSRETQYF
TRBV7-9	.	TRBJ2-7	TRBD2	TGTGCCAGCAGCTCTCCGGGACTAGCTCTCGAGCAGTACTTC	CASSSPGLALEQYF
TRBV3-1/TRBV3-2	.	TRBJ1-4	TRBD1	TGTGCCAGCAGCGAGACCGGGACAGCTAATGAAAAACTGTTTTTT	CASSETGTANEKLFF
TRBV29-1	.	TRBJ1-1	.	TGCAGCGTTGAGGAAACAGGGAGTGCTTTCTTT	CSVEETGSAFF
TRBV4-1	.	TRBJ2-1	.	TGCGCCAGCAGCCAAGAGAGAGCGGCCGCTCGTTTCGATGAGCAGTTCTTC	CASSQERAAARFDEQFF
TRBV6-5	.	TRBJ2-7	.	TGTGCCAGCATTGCCAGGCCTACCTACGAGCAGTACTTC	CASIARPTYEQYF
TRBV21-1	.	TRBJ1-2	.	TGTGCCAGCAGCAAAGAGGGCAGGGAGGGAGTTAGTGGCTACACCTTC	CASSKEGREGVSGYTF
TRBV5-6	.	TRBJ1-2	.	TGTGCCAGCAGCGTCGGCCCCGCGCGAGGCTACACCTTC	CASSVGPARGYTF
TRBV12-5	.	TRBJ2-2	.	TGTGCTAGTGGTTTGGTACCAATCGGGGAGCTGTTTTTT	CASGLVPIGELFF
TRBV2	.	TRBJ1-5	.	TGTGCCAGCGCACCTGGGACAAGCAATCAGCCCCAGCATTTT	CASAPGTSNQPQHF
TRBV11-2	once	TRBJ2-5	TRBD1	TGTGCCAGCAGCTTCCGCCCCGACAGGGGTGAGACCCAGTACTTC	CASSFRPDRGETQYF
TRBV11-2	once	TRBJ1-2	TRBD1	TGTGCCAGCAGCACCGGGACAGGGGGATCAGGCTACACCTTC	CASSTGTGGSGYTF
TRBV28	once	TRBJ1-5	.	TGTGCCAGCAGTATCGGACAGAGCAATCAGCCCCAGCATTTT	CASSIGQSNQPQHF
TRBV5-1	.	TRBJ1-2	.	TGCGCCAGCAGCTTGGAACTGCGAGCTAACTATGGCTACACCTTC	CASSLELRANYGYTF
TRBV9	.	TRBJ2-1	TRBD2	TGTGCCAGCAGCGCCGGGACTAGCGGTTACAATGAGCAGTTCTTC	CASSAGTSGYNEQFF
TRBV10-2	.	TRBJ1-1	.	TGCGCCAGCAGTGACGTGAGGCCGGGTGGGGGGAAGAACACTGAAGCTTTCTTT	CASSDVRPGGGKNTEAFF
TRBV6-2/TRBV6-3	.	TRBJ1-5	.	TGTGCCAGCAGTTACGCGTCGAGGGGCAATCAGCCCCAGCATTTT	CASSYASRGNQPQHF
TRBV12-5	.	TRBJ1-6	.	TGTGCTAGTGGTTCGTCAGGAACGAATTCACCCCTCCACTTT	CASGSSGTNSPLHF
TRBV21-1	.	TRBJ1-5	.	TGTGCCAGCAGGATAGGGGGGGGAAATCAGCCCCAGCATTTT	CASRIGGGNQPQHF
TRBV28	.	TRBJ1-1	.	TGTGCCACGCATACAGGAGGCGTTATGAGGGCTTTCTTT	CATHTGGVMRAFF
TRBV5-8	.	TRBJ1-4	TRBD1	TGTGCCAGCAGCTTCGGACAGGGTGTCGCAAAGGGGTTTTTT	CASSFGQGVAKGFF
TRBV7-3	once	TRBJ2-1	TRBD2	TGTGCCAGCAGCTCCAGCCCTCGGACTAGCGGAAACAATGAGCAGTTCTTC	CASSSSPRTSGNNEQFF
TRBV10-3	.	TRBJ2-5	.	TGTGCCATCAAGGAGCACGGAGCAGGGACGAAGGAGACCCAGTACTTC	CAIKEHGAGTKETQYF
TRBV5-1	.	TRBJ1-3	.	TGCGCCAGCAGCTTGACAGTCTCTGGAAACACCATATATTTT	CASSLTVSGNTIYF
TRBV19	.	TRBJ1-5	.	TGTGCCAGTAGTATAGTGCAGGATAGCAATCAGCCCCAGCATTTT	CASSIVQDSNQPQHF
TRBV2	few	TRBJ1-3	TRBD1	TGTGCCAGCACCGAGACAGGGGGCTCTGGAAACACCATATATTTT	CASTETGGSGNTIYF